This T cell receptor (beta chain) was recovered during a study of blood T cell repertoires in COVID-19. Study information: The cDNA or gDNA used as material had been derived from T cells, B-cell-depleted T cells, or PBMCs.

The V end lost 5 bases, the J end lost 2 bases, and 14 bases lay between the germline ends. Germline lookup yields CDR1 MNHEY and CDR2 SVGAGI. The CDR3 spans 15 residues. In the original processing: Amplifying reference gene primers gave estimates of nucleated cell counts. This table comes from immunoSEQ multiplex PCR, and its TCRdb copy is limited to in-frame clones, with some not included. The V and J calls and clone size were taken over from that table, and D and trimming were inferred from the DNA. The sample holds about 240,000 clones, roughly 82% seen once. The sequence was obtained from a woman in her 70s with acute or convalescent COVID-19. Sequenced: peripheral blood. The V and J genes are TRBV6-5 and TRBJ2-3, with unresolved D. For the CDR3, the DNA is TGTGCCAGCAGTCCCAGACTGCCCATCACAGATACGCAGTATTTT. Translation: CASSPRLPITDTQYF.